This T cell receptor beta chain was profiled in a study of regulatory T cells in long-lasting Graves disease. The TCR beta library used iRepertoire HTBI primers with Arm-PCR amplification of CDR3. Each CDR3 protein gets one entry after TCRdb re-called the multiplex PCR reads with MiXCR. The profile shows 550,000 to 700,000 distinct CDR3 sequences, more than 15% of them singletons. Described time point: newly diagnosed GD, antithyroid drugs for less than 3 months. PBMC RNA served as the TCR library source. EDTA tubes were used for drawing nine milliliters of peripheral blood. A further study also used this sample, focusing on T cells in Graves' hyperthyroidism and ophthalmopathy. That source notes: Diagnosis relied on clinical symptoms, serum thyroxine and TRAb, thyroid ultrasound and orbital computed tomography. A set of HTBI primers served as the primers for a first-round RT-PCR of the TCR CDR3.

This sequence originates from a man aged 18 to 30 with Graves disease. The sample in question was peripheral blood mononuclear cells (PBMCs), obtained at new diagnosis, from a patient treated with antithyroid drugs.

CDR3: CASSLVGRGEYEQYF. The DNA of the CDR3 is TGCGCCAGCAGCTTGGTGGGCAGGGGAGAGTACGAGCAGTACTTC. The chain is built from TRBV5-1 and TRBJ2-7; possibly TRBD1 for D (6 bases). V was shortened by 0 bases and J by 4 bases, with 14 bases between the two germline ends. CDR3 length: 15 residues. Germline CDR1 and CDR2: SGHRS and YFSETQ. The complete variable domain, with remaining parts taken from reference TRBV5-1 and TRBJ2-7, reads KAGVTQTPRYLIKTRGQQVTLSCSPISGHRSVSWYQQTPGQGLQFLFEYFSETQRNKGNFPGRFSGRQFSNSRSEMNVSTLELGDSALYLCASSLVGRGEYEQYFGPGTRLTVT.